The subject of this entry is one T cell receptor (beta chain). The sample is drawn from a study of control samples from healthy donors and cancer patients. TCRdb's copy holds only in-frame clones and misses some; the assay was immunoSEQ multiplex PCR. Seen here are several thousand clones, 90% to 95% observed once, and the top ten hold approximately 20%. Trimming pared 8 bases from V and 5 bases from J, leaving 9 bases between. In germline, CDR1 is SGHAT, CDR2 FQDESV (reference sequence). This CDR3 region has 11 residues. This clonotype was sampled from a man aged 60 to 75 with colorectal cancer. The chain combines TRBV11-1 with TRBJ1-2, with D possibly matching TRBD1 (5 bases). The sequenced sample was PBMCs. The CDR3 region has the DNA TGTGCCAGCTCGAGGGGTTATGGCTACACCTTC. This sequence encodes CASSRGYGYTF.